The clone carrying this TCR beta chain was seen more than once but under ten times. The antigen is unknown. The data derive from a study of beta chain features in type 1 diabetes. Study results and limitations: TCRB CDR3s from Type 1 diabetes patients were moderately but significantly shorter in all four CD4+ subsets.

Trimming cost V 2 bases and J 7 bases, with 6 bases left between them. Germline CDR1 KGHSH, CDR2 LQKENI. The CDR3 consists of 12 residues. As every portion of the isolated RNA was reverse transcribed, the sequencing read expressed TCRB transcripts. The method was immunoSEQ multiplex PCR; TCRdb's version includes in-frame clones alone and lacks a portion of them. The profile shows 250,000 to 300,000 clones, 13% to 15% of them singletons. A single heparinised draw of approximately 0.12 L on average was taken per donor. The source is a man younger than 45 with type 1 diabetes. The gene calls are TRBV18 and TRBJ2-4; D is possibly TRBD2 (6 bases). Sequenced material: naive CD4+ T cells from blood. CDR3 sequence (DNA): TGTGCCAGCTCACCAGGGAGGAACATTCAGTACTTC. Its protein product is CASSPGRNIQYF. Complete variable domain (other parts from reference TRBV18 and TRBJ2-4): NAGVMQNPRHLVRRRGQEARLRCSPMKGHSHVYWYRQLPEEGLKFMVYLQKENIIDESGMPKERFSAEFPKEGPSILRIQQVVRGDSAAYFCASSPGRNIQYFGAGTRLSVL.